Following are 18 T cell receptor beta chains from one sample sequenced in a study of cytomegalovirus exposure and HLA in healthy donors. Vbeta (60) and Jbeta (13) primers were used in the PCR. TCRdb's copy holds only in-frame clones and misses some; the assay was immunoSEQ multiplex PCR. The sample contains 100,000 to 150,000 clones, roughly four fifths of which appear only once. The material sequenced was PBMCs. The receptors shown here come from a woman aged 45-60 years in good health and CMV-seronegative.

The chain combines TRBV7-6 with TRBJ1-4, with D perhaps TRBD1 (6 bases). The CDR3 covers 15 residues. Germline lookup yields CDR1 SGHVS and CDR2 FNYEAQ. V lost 5 bases to trimming and J lost 1 base, with 11 bases between them. The CDR3 nucleotides read TGTGCCAGCAGCGAGTTCAGGGGAACTAATGAAAAACTGTTTTTT. It specifies CASSEFRGTNEKLFF.

J is TRBJ2-2 and V is TRBV7-2; a weak D match, TRBD1 (6 bases). CDR1 SGHTA and CDR2 FQGNSA come from the germline V gene. The CDR3 is 16 amino acids. V was shortened by 5 bases and J by 0 bases, with 13 bases between the two germline ends. CDR3 nucleotide sequence: TGTGCCAGCAGCCTTCAGACAGGCGCGAACACCGGGGAGCTGTTTTTT. Amino acids: CASSLQTGANTGELFF. The variable domain in full, completed from reference TRBV7-2 and TRBJ2-2, reads GAGVSQSPSNKVTEKGKDVELRCDPISGHTALYWYRQSLGQGLEFLIYFQGNSAPDKSGLPSDRFSAERTGGSVSTLTIQRTQQEDSAVYLCASSLQTGANTGELFFGEGSRLTVL.

The CDR3 nucleotides read TGTGCCAGCAGCAGGGACGTCCAGGGGTTAGATGAAAAACTGTTTTTT. Translated: CASSRDVQGLDEKLFF. This rearrangement joins TRBV28 to TRBJ1-4; D might be TRBD1 (6 bases). The CDR3 is 16 amino acids. Trimming shortened V by 6 bases and J by 6 bases, and 20 bases separated the two germline ends. Germline values: CDR1 MDHEN, CDR2 SYDVKM.

This clone was counted once. The rearrangement joins TRBV6-1 to TRBJ1-2, with D hard to call. V was clipped by 7 bases and J by 8 bases, with 14 bases between them. Germline lookup yields CDR1 MNHNS and CDR2 SASEGT. This CDR3 is built from 12 residues. The CDR3 DNA reads as TGTGCCAGCACTCCCGAGCGAGGGGGCTACACCTTC. It codes for CASTPERGGYTF.

This clone was recorded only once. The chain couples TRBV9 to TRBJ2-1; the D gene is possibly TRBD2 (6 bases). The CDR3 totals 14 residues. V lost 2 bases and J 3 bases, leaving 9 bases between the germline ends. CDR1 is SGDLS and CDR2 is YYNGEE in the germline V gene. CDR3 DNA: TGTGCCAGCAGCGTGATAGCGGACTACAATGAGCAGTTCTTC. This encodes CASSVIADYNEQFF.

The chain couples TRBV7-9 to TRBJ2-7; TRBD2 agrees at 14 bases. The length of the CDR3 is 15 residues. Per the germline V gene, CDR1 is SEHNR and CDR2 is FQNEAQ (reference sequence). Germline trimming cut 5 bases from V and 6 bases from J; bases unmatched to any gene: 6. For the CDR3, the DNA is TGTGCCAGCAGCCCGGGACTAGCGGGAGCGTCCGAGCAGTACGTC. Translated: CASSPGLAGASEQYV.

V gene TRBV19 combines with J gene TRBJ2-5, with D uncertain. The CDR3 is made up of 14 amino acids. CDR1 is LNHDA, CDR2 SQIVND, per germline (reference sequence). Deletions cut 0 bases from V and 5 bases from J, with 10 bases between. CDR3 nucleotide sequence: TGTGCCAGTAGTATAGATTACAGAAGGGAGACCCAGTACTTC. Translation gives CASSIDYRRETQYF.

The chain combines TRBV18 with TRBJ2-6; TRBD2 is a possible D gene (7 bases). Per the germline V gene, CDR1 is KGHSH and CDR2 is LQKENI. Between the trimmed V and J ends, which lost 11 bases and 4 bases, there was a span of 15 bases. CDR3 length: 14 residues. CDR3: CAAYGGTGANVLTF. CDR3 nucleotide sequence: TGTGCCGCATACGGGGGGACAGGGGCCAACGTCCTGACTTTC.

The rearrangement links TRBV7-3 to TRBJ2-3; perhaps TRBD2 as D (6 bases). Germline loops: CDR1 SGHTA, CDR2 FQGTGA. V was clipped by 5 bases and J by 4 bases, with 19 bases between them. CDR3 length: 16 amino acids. The chain's CDR3 is CASSPGGGIRADTQYF. In DNA, the CDR3 is TGTGCCAGCAGCCCGGGCGGCGGGATTCGGGCAGATACGCAGTATTTT.

This chain connects TRBV27 to TRBJ2-1; 15 bases align to TRBD2. V gave up 4 bases and J gave up 4 bases; unmatched junction bases: 8. The CDR3 length is 18 residues. The germline CDR1 and CDR2 sequences are MNHEY and SMNVEV (reference sequence). In nucleotides, the CDR3 is TGTGCCAGCAGTTCCGGACTAGCGGGAGGGTCCCGTTACAATGAGCAGTTCTTC. Amino acid sequence: CASSSGLAGGSRYNEQFF.

A remark on this clone: An end of the junction does not agree with germline; a read error may underlie this. This chain connects TRBV28 to TRBJ1-2; possible D gene TRBD1, 5 bases. Germline-derived CDR1 and CDR2 are MDHEN and SYDVKM. The CDR3 has 12 amino acids. The CDR3 DNA follows: TGTGCCAGCAGTTCAGACAGATCACTCTACCCCTTC. Its translation is CASSSDRSLYPF.

The genes are TRBV27 and TRBJ1-1; maybe TRBD1 (6 bases). Between the trimmed V and J ends, which lost 5 bases and 1 base, there was a span of 32 bases. The CDR3 runs 21 residues. Germline assignment: CDR1 MNHEY and CDR2 SMNVEV (reference sequence). This chain's CDR3 is CASSPQGSNMRGGGGNTEAFF. The CDR3 DNA sequence: TGTGCCAGCAGTCCCCAGGGATCGAATATGAGAGGGGGGGGTGGGAACACTGAAGCTTTCTTT.

The chain carries TRBV5-6 and TRBJ2-7, with a weak D call TRBD1 (6 bases). This CDR3 is 14 amino acids long. V was pared by 7 bases and J by 2 bases, with 16 bases between. The germline CDR1 and CDR2 sequences are SGHDT and YYEEEE. In DNA, the CDR3 is TGTGCCAGCGGCCCCGGGACACTGGCCTACGAGCAGTACTTC. It specifies CASGPGTLAYEQYF.

The chain is built from TRBV28 and TRBJ2-1; TRBD1 aligns across 9 bases. Germline CDR1 reads MDHEN; CDR2 reads SYDVKM. The length of the CDR3 is 15 residues. V lost 3 bases to trimming and J lost 5 bases; unmatched junction nucleotides: 5. CDR3 residues: CASSFSGTGNNEQFF. The CDR3, as DNA: TGTGCCAGCAGTTTCTCCGGGACAGGGAACAATGAGCAGTTCTTC.

This clone showed up just a few times. The chain has TRBV7-2 and TRBJ2-3, with D perhaps matching TRBD2 (6 bases). Trimming stripped 5 bases from V and 2 bases from J, with 11 bases between. Germline-derived CDR1 and CDR2 are SGHTA and FQGNSA. The length of the CDR3 is 14 residues. CDR3 sequence: CASSTRDSTDTQYF. The CDR3 nucleotides are TGTGCCAGCAGCACCCGGGACTCCACAGATACGCAGTATTTT. The variable domain in full, with the rest retrieved from reference TRBV7-2 and TRBJ2-3, is GAGVSQSPSNKVTEKGKDVELRCDPISGHTALYWYRQSLGQGLEFLIYFQGNSAPDKSGLPSDRFSAERTGGSVSTLTIQRTQQEDSAVYLCASSTRDSTDTQYFGPGTRLTVL.

The chain is built from TRBV7-8 and TRBJ2-7; 7 bases align to TRBD1. This CDR3 is 18 amino acids long. Germline V gene lookup returns CDR1 SGHVS and CDR2 FQNEAQ. The J segment lost 1 base and the V segment lost 0 bases, leaving 12 bases of the junction unmatched. CDR3 amino acids: CASSLAMRSGTASYEQYF. As DNA, the CDR3 is TGTGCCAGCAGCTTAGCTATGAGGTCGGGGACAGCATCCTACGAGCAGTACTTC. Full variable domain (remainder filled in from reference TRBV7-8 and TRBJ2-7): GAGVSQSPRYKVAKRGQDVALRCDPISGHVSLFWYQQALGQGPEFLTYFQNEAQLDKSGLPSDRFFAERPEGSVSTLKIQRTQQEDSAVYLCASSLAMRSGTASYEQYFGPGTRLTVT.

This chain links TRBV9 with TRBJ1-2; D remains ambiguous. Trimming left V 0 bases short and J 8 bases short, with 11 bases between. Germline CDR1 SGDLS, CDR2 YYNGEE. The CDR3 totals 13 residues. CDR3 bases: TGTGCCAGCAGCGTAGTTGAGGGATACGGCTACACCTTC. It yields the protein CASSVVEGYGYTF.

The rearrangement joins TRBV6-4 to TRBJ1-5; TRBD1 aligns across 8 bases. This CDR3 has 19 amino acids. After removal of 0 bases from V and 5 bases from J, the junction contained 15 bases not matched to a gene. The germline CDR1 and CDR2 sequences are MRHNA and SNTAGT. The CDR3 sequence: CASSDSLQLTGEVDQPQHF. The CDR3 DNA reads as TGTGCCAGCAGTGACTCACTACAATTGACAGGGGAAGTAGATCAGCCCCAGCATTTT.